This entry lists 5 T cell receptor beta chains sequenced from one sample in a study of blood T cell repertoires in COVID-19. The assay was immunoSEQ multiplex PCR, and TCRdb's table has in-frame clones only and misses some. This sample has over 70,000 clones, with 80% to 95% found just once. The sequencing sample was made of peripheral blood. Source of these receptors: a young man with COVID-19, enrolled during active disease.

The CDR3 sequence is CASSIETGSYEQYF. In nucleotides, the CDR3 is TGTGCCAGTAGTATTGAGACGGGTTCCTACGAGCAGTACTTC. The rearrangement joins TRBV19 to TRBJ2-7, with unresolved D. With 3 bases removed from V and 1 base from J, the gap between germline ends came to 10 bases. Germline assignment: CDR1 LNHDA and CDR2 SQIVND (reference sequence). This CDR3 contains 14 residues. The variable domain in full, with the rest retrieved from reference TRBV19 and TRBJ2-7, is DGGITQSPKYLFRKEGQNVTLSCEQNLNHDAMYWYRQDPGQGLRLIYYSQIVNDFQKGDIAEGYSVSREKKESFPLTVTSAQKNPTAFYLCASSIETGSYEQYFGPGTRLTVT.

The CDR3 DNA reads TGTGCCAGCAGCCCCAGACAGGTTGGATATGGCTACACCTTC. Protein product: CASSPRQVGYGYTF. The gene calls are TRBV6-5 and TRBJ1-2, with D possibly TRBD1 on 6 matching bases. The CDR3 is 14 amino acids. Germline CDR1 and CDR2: MNHEY and SVGAGI. The ends were cut back, 6 bases at V and 5 bases at J, with 16 bases in the middle.

The CDR3 sequence is CASSPWGREKFF. CDR3 nucleotides: TGTGCCAGCAGCCCCTGGGGCAGGGAAAAGTTCTTC. This chain connects TRBV12-3 or TRBV12-4 to TRBJ2-1; D might be TRBD1 (5 bases). V lost 6 bases and J lost 14, with 17 bases in between. The CDR3 runs to 12 residues.

The chain carries TRBV7-2 and TRBJ2-1, with 14 bases that match TRBD2. The germline V gene encodes CDR1 SGHTA and CDR2 FQGNSA. V lost 5 bases, J lost 8 bases, and 8 bases stayed unmatched. CDR3 size: 16 residues. The chain's CDR3 is CASSQAGTSGSDEQFF. The CDR3 coding sequence is TGTGCCAGCAGCCAAGCCGGGACTAGCGGGAGCGATGAGCAGTTCTTC. Full variable domain (remainder filled in from reference TRBV7-2 and TRBJ2-1): GAGVSQSPSNKVTEKGKDVELRCDPISGHTALYWYRQSLGQGLEFLIYFQGNSAPDKSGLPSDRFSAERTGGSVSTLTIQRTQQEDSAVYLCASSQAGTSGSDEQFFGPGTRLTVL.

The chain employs TRBV15 and TRBJ1-6; 7 bases are shared with TRBD1. Germline CDR1 LNHNV, CDR2 YYDKDF (reference sequence). The CDR3 length is 14 residues. V gave up 6 bases and J gave up 4 bases; unmatched junction bases: 3. In DNA, the CDR3 is TGTGCCACCAGGGCGACAGGGTATAATTCACCCCTCCACTTT. It translates to CATRATGYNSPLHF.